This T cell receptor (beta chain) is drawn from a study of blood T cell repertoires in COVID-19. Study-level background: Sites in the United States, Italy and Spain provided acute and convalescent COVID-19 samples. Sources were T cells, B-cell-depleted T cells, or PBMCs; the material itself was cDNA or gDNA.

Per the study methods: For nucleated cells, counts were estimated from reference gene primer amplification. Profiled with immunoSEQ multiplex PCR; TCRdb holds only in-frame clones, not every one. The V and J calls and the clone size are those of that table, but D and trimming were determined from the DNA. The sample shows over 110,000 clones, roughly 87% of them seen only once. The CDR3 runs 15 residues. Germline loops: CDR1 SGHRS, CDR2 YFSETQ. Trimming cost V 0 bases and J 4 bases, with 11 bases left between them. This chain joins TRBV5-1 and TRBJ1-5; possibly TRBD1 for D (5 bases). Source material: peripheral blood. This TCR was recovered from a man between 70 and 80 years old with acute or convalescent COVID-19. CDR3 residues: CASSLDRGSNQPQHF. The CDR3 nucleotides are TGCGCCAGCAGCTTGGATCGGGGGTCAAATCAGCCCCAGCATTTT.